This TCR beta chain was found in a study of T cell responses to AZD1222 COVID-19 vaccine. Study-wide findings and caveats: In a largely white British group with more females than males, clonal diversity was possibly underestimated. Of spike-specific TCRs, nearly half reportedly target regions left unmutated in variants.

Sequencing was performed with immunoSEQ multiplex PCR; in TCRdb, only in-frame clones are kept and a portion is missing. The sample has about 130,000 clones; 88% are singletons. Concerning this clone: What it recognizes is unknown.

The CDR3 has 15 residues. Trimming removed 5 bases at V and 7 bases at J, with 15 bases between. Germline-derived CDR1 and CDR2 are LNHNV and YYDKDF (reference sequence). Sequencing was performed on peripheral blood, taken on day 0 of AZD1222 vaccination. This receptor was taken from an adult in good health. This chain connects TRBV15 to TRBJ1-6, with D possibly being TRBD1 (6 bases). The CDR3 bases are TGTGCCACCAGCTTAGCGCAGGGGTACAATTCACCCCTCCACTTT. This gives the protein CATSLAQGYNSPLHF.